What follows are 26 T cell receptor beta chains derived from one specimen sequenced in a study of cytomegalovirus exposure and HLA in healthy donors. The PCR employed 60 Vbeta primers together with 13 Jbeta primers. The data were produced by immunoSEQ multiplex PCR, yet TCRdb's version contains in-frame clones alone and is incomplete. The sample includes about 200,000 clones, 82% of them seen just once. Sequenced sample: PBMCs. The receptors derive from a woman aged 50 to 60 in good health and CMV-seropositive.

Comment on this clone: The CDR3 carries no conserved terminal phenylalanine or tryptophan, so it likely arises from a read error. No DNA is shown, since the ends of the CDR3 on it are uncertain; the CDR3 is the one TCRdb lists. The chain joins TRBV28 to TRBJ1-4. Both ends counted, the CDR3 spans 9 residues. Looked up from germline, CDR1 is MDHEN and CDR2 is SYDVKM. The CDR3 is CASTTPRGG.

This chain links TRBV5-6 with TRBJ2-7, with 8 nucleotides matching TRBD1. J was trimmed by 5 bases and V by 4 bases; bases with no gene match: 5. Germline-derived CDR1 and CDR2 are SGHDT and YYEEEE. The CDR3 is made up of 13 amino acids. CDR3 in amino acids: CASSRQGNHEQYF. The CDR3, as DNA: TGTGCCAGCAGCCGACAGGGGAACCACGAGCAGTACTTC.

J is TRBJ2-2 and V is TRBV10-3; D might be TRBD1 (6 bases). Trimming cost V 11 bases and J 4 bases, with 14 bases left between them. Germline CDR1 reads ENHRY; CDR2 reads SYGVKD. The CDR3 loop spans 13 amino acids. The CDR3 sequence is CASQGVGTGELFF. DNA for the CDR3: TGTGCCTCACAGGGCGTTGGCACCGGGGAGCTGTTTTTT.

The chain carries TRBV28 and TRBJ1-1, with D possibly being TRBD1 (5 bases). V was trimmed by 2 bases and J by 1 base, leaving 11 bases between them. Germline assignment: CDR1 MDHEN and CDR2 SYDVKM. CDR3 size: 15 residues. In DNA, the CDR3 is TGTGCCAGCAGTTTAAGGGGAGGAGGGAACACTGAAGCTTTCTTT. It codes for CASSLRGGGNTEAFF.

The V and J genes are TRBV11-2 and TRBJ1-4; 9 bases are shared with TRBD1. V was pared by 5 bases and J by 0 bases, with 13 bases of the junction left unmatched. The CDR3 is made up of 19 amino acids. Germline V gene data show CDR1 as SGHAT and CDR2 as FQNNGV. The CDR3 region has the DNA TGTGCCAGCAGCCCGAAACTGACAGGGGGTCTCGCAACTAATGAAAAACTGTTTTTT. Translated, it gives CASSPKLTGGLATNEKLFF.

This clone was detected a few times. CDR3 coding DNA: TGTGCCAGCAGCCTACTAGCTGGTGGGGCAGATACGCAGTATTTT. Protein: CASSLLAGGADTQYF. This sequence joins TRBV7-9 and TRBJ2-3; D might be TRBD2 (6 bases). This CDR3 is 15 amino acids long. Trimming pared 5 bases from V and 4 bases from J, leaving 16 bases between. Germline V gene sequence: CDR1 SEHNR, CDR2 FQNEAQ (reference sequence).

V and J are TRBV5-4 and TRBJ2-3, with D perhaps TRBD1 (6 bases). The V gene's germline CDR1 is SGHNT and CDR2 YYREEE (reference sequence). This CDR3 spans 13 amino acids. Trimming left V 4 bases short and J 5 bases short, with 11 bases between. CDR3 region: CASSPGQLDTQYF. As DNA, the CDR3 is TGTGCCAGCAGCCCAGGACAGTTAGATACGCAGTATTTT.

The CDR3 loop reads CASRRQGLTEAFF. The CDR3 DNA follows: TGTGCCAGCAGACGACAGGGATTGACTGAAGCTTTCTTT. This chain links TRBV6-1 with TRBJ1-1; 7 bases are a match to TRBD1. V gave up 6 bases and J gave up 5 bases; unmatched junction bases: 6. Germline-derived CDR1 and CDR2 are MNHNS and SASEGT. This CDR3 has 13 amino acids.

The genes are TRBV5-1 and TRBJ2-1; D is perhaps TRBD1 (5 bases). The CDR3 totals 12 residues. V lost 4 bases and J 7 bases, leaving 9 bases between the germline ends. Germline CDR1 reads SGHRS; CDR2 reads YFSETQ. The CDR3 loop is CASSPQGNEQFF. The CDR3 nucleotides are TGCGCCAGCAGCCCCCAGGGTAATGAGCAGTTCTTC.

The gene calls are TRBV6-5 and TRBJ2-7; TRBD1 aligns across 9 bases. Trimming removed 4 bases from V and 6 bases from J; junction bases left unmatched: 13. Looked up from germline, CDR1 is MNHEY and CDR2 is SVGAGI. This CDR3 has 16 residues. CDR3 in DNA: TGTGCCAGCAGTTCGGCCGGGACAGGGAATTTCCGCGAGCAGTACTTC. It specifies CASSSAGTGNFREQYF.

The chain combines TRBV2 with TRBJ1-2, with TRBD1 matching 8 bases. V lost 6 bases to trimming and J lost 8 bases; unmatched junction nucleotides: 8. Looked up from germline, CDR1 is SNHLY and CDR2 is FYNNEI. This CDR3 region has 13 residues. CDR3: CASSVQGEGGYTF. In DNA, the CDR3 is TGTGCCAGCAGCGTACAGGGGGAGGGCGGCTACACCTTC.

The chain is built from TRBV5-1 and TRBJ2-1, with D perhaps TRBD1 (7 bases). Trimming removed 4 bases from V and 5 bases from J, with 13 bases in between. CDR1 SGHRS and CDR2 YFSETQ come from the germline V gene. This CDR3 is 14 amino acids long. The CDR3 DNA follows: TGCGCCAGCAGCGTCCCCAGGGGGGACAATGAGCAGTTCTTC. The encoded protein is CASSVPRGDNEQFF.

J is TRBJ2-7 and V is TRBV5-6; 7 bases map to TRBD2. Per germline, CDR1 SGHDT and CDR2 YYEEEE. V was pared by 4 bases and J by 4 bases, with 11 bases of the junction left unmatched. The CDR3 has 15 amino acids. The CDR3 loop reads CASSREVGGVYEQYF. In nucleotides, the CDR3 is TGTGCCAGCAGCCGGGAGGTTGGTGGAGTGTACGAGCAGTACTTC.

V gene TRBV2 combines with J gene TRBJ1-5, with D unresolved. The length of the CDR3 is 13 residues. The V gene's germline CDR1 is SNHLY and CDR2 FYNNEI. Trimming left V 3 bases short and J 0 bases short, with 3 bases between. CDR3 DNA sequence: TGTGCCAGCAGTGACAATAGCAATCAGCCCCAGCATTTT. It yields the protein CASSDNSNQPQHF.

V is TRBV9 and J is TRBJ2-5; 7 positions agree with TRBD2. The CDR3 has 17 amino acids. CDR1 and CDR2 (germline): SGDLS, YYNGEE. Unmatched junction bases numbered 11, after V lost 0 bases and J lost 3 bases. CDR3 protein: CASSVVICLAAEETQYF. The CDR3 DNA is TGTGCCAGCAGCGTAGTGATATGCCTAGCGGCCGAAGAGACCCAGTACTTC.

V and J are TRBV10-1 and TRBJ2-1; D remains unclear. The CDR3 is 11 residues long. From germline, CDR1 is WNHNN and CDR2 SYGVQD (reference sequence). V lost 3 bases to trimming and J lost 9 bases, with 6 bases between them. The CDR3 sequence: CASSDIGEQFF. CDR3 in DNA: TGCGCCAGCAGTGACATCGGTGAGCAGTTCTTC.

This rearrangement joins TRBV5-1 to TRBJ2-5; TRBD1 matches 10 bases. Germline trimming cut 3 bases from V and 5 bases from J; bases unmatched to any gene: 7. Germline V gene lookup returns CDR1 SGHRS and CDR2 YFSETQ. This CDR3 comprises 15 residues. In DNA, the CDR3 is TGCGCCAGCAGCTCAGGACAGGGGGAGGTGGAGACCCAGTACTTC. Its protein is CASSSGQGEVETQYF.

The chain employs TRBV2 and TRBJ2-7; 10 nucleotides align to TRBD1. The CDR3 contains 14 residues. The V segment lost 6 bases and the J segment 5 bases; nucleotides outside the gene matches: 7. CDR1 SNHLY and CDR2 FYNNEI come from the germline V gene. The CDR3 DNA follows: TGTGCCAGCAGGCGGACAGGGGGTGTGGACGAGCAGTACTTC. This gives the protein CASRRTGGVDEQYF.

The chain joins TRBV10-3 to TRBJ2-7, with TRBD1 matching over 9 bases. This CDR3 has 14 residues. Germline loops: CDR1 ENHRY, CDR2 SYGVKD. Trimming removed 5 bases from V and 1 base from J; junction bases left unmatched: 3. This CDR3 is CAISRDRESYEQYF. CDR3 coding DNA: TGTGCCATCAGTCGGGACAGGGAATCCTACGAGCAGTACTTC.

About this clone itself: A read error may produce the germline difference seen at one junction end. The gene calls are TRBV5-6 and TRBJ2-1, with 9 bases identical to TRBD1. CDR1 SGHDT and CDR2 YYEEEE come from the germline V gene. The CDR3 runs 11 residues. The CDR3 DNA sequence: TGTGCCAGCAGCTTCGCAGGACAGGGGATCTTC. Its translation is CASSFAGQGIF.

This chain connects TRBV7-2 to TRBJ2-1, with TRBD1 matching 9 bases. CDR1 is SGHTA and CDR2 is FQGNSA in the germline V gene. CDR3 length equals 15 residues. Trimming removed 5 bases from V and 0 bases from J; junction bases left unmatched: 2. This CDR3 is CASSMGQGSYNEQFF. As DNA, the CDR3 is TGTGCCAGCAGCATGGGACAGGGCTCCTACAATGAGCAGTTCTTC.

The chain employs TRBV27 and TRBJ1-2; TRBD1 aligns across 7 bases. CDR3 length: 12 amino acids. The ends lost 9 bases at V and 9 bases at J; junction bases unmatched: 10. The germline CDR1 and CDR2 sequences are MNHEY and SMNVEV (reference sequence). CDR3 region: CASWRQGRSYTF. The CDR3 nucleotides are TGTGCCAGTTGGAGACAGGGAAGAAGCTACACCTTC.

The rearrangement links TRBV6-9 to TRBJ2-1; D is perhaps TRBD1 (7 bases). V was pared by 3 bases and J by 5 bases, with 17 bases between. Germline CDR1 MNHGY, CDR2 SVAAGI. The CDR3 has 16 residues. Written as DNA, the CDR3 is TGTGCCAGCAGTTACGAGGGGCAGGGGGGACACAATGAGCAGTTCTTC. It is translated as CASSYEGQGGHNEQFF.

This chain connects TRBV11-2 to TRBJ2-2; TRBD1 matches at 7 bases. The junction had 11 bases not matched to a gene; V was cut back by 5 bases and J by 5 bases. Per germline, CDR1 SGHAT and CDR2 FQNNGV. The CDR3 loop spans 16 amino acids. CDR3 nucleotides: TGTGCCAGCAGCGCATTAACAGGGGTGGGGACCGGGGAGCTGTTTTTT. Translating gives CASSALTGVGTGELFF.

The chain joins TRBV5-1 to TRBJ2-3; 12 bases match TRBD1. The CDR3 covers 15 residues. V lost 3 bases and J lost 4; bases outside the gene matches: 3. Germline lookup yields CDR1 SGHRS and CDR2 YFSETQ. CDR3: CASSSGTGGPDTQYF. As DNA, the CDR3 is TGCGCCAGCAGCTCCGGGACAGGGGGCCCAGATACGCAGTATTTT.

This chain links TRBV14 with TRBJ2-7; TRBD2 aligns across 7 bases. The CDR3 has 16 amino acids. After removal of 1 base from V and 2 bases from J, the junction contained 8 bases not matched to a gene. Germline V gene data show CDR1 as SGHDN and CDR2 as FVKESK. CDR3 nucleotides: TGTGCCAGCAGCCAAGTCGGGCCGGGGAGGGCCTACGAGCAGTACTTC. Translating gives CASSQVGPGRAYEQYF.